This T cell receptor (beta chain) is drawn from a study of T cells in Graves' hyperthyroidism and ophthalmopathy (dated by TCRdb to between 2018 and 2021). As for the study more broadly: Peripheral blood samples were taken at the time of initial diagnosis, prior to any treatment. TCR V-J signatures able to tell the groups apart were searched for in a discovery cohort of 100 or so patients, of whom over 40 had Graves' ophthalmopathy and some 60 had stable Graves' hyperthyroidism. Whether ophthalmopathy could be predicted prospectively was tested in an independent validation cohort made up of about 18 hyperthyroidism patients plus 17 patients who later progressed to ophthalmopathy. The approximately 98 discovery patients were randomly divided into training and test sets at a 7:3 ratio. In more than 5 Graves' hyperthyroidism patients, the study also compared T-cell repertoires from thyroid tissue with T-cell repertoires from blood. Following sampling, methimazole starting at 30 mg daily was given to hyperthyroidism patients, and high-dose intravenous methylprednisolone was given to ophthalmopathy patients. TCR Vbeta CDR3 sequencing of approximately 140 peripheral blood samples (fewer than 45 ophthalmopathy, 75 or so hyperthyroidism and about 17 progressor patients) is reported in the paper.

Broad study findings and their caveats: Sample size was not statistically predetermined, and investigators were not blinded to group allocation. Most expanded thyroid clonotypes (frequency above 0.001) were also detected in blood, suggesting blood repertoires may reflect thyroid immune responses. In validation, the model predicted progression to ophthalmopathy a median of 6.5 months before onset, with about 71% sensitivity and almost 75% specificity. In cross-validation, a model built on a 13 V-J signature told ophthalmopathy apart from stable hyperthyroidism with about 90% sensitivity and approximately 81% specificity, and in testing the same model reached 80%/75%.

From a lookup of the germline V gene, CDR1 and CDR2 are SGHRS and YFSETQ. The CDR3 runs 16 residues from the cysteine to the phenylalanine. The only DNA kept is the CDR3, 48 bases in frame from the first base. Deletion took 5 bases off V and 0 bases off J, with a span of 17 bases between the germline ends. TCR beta CDR3 regions were amplified from RNA transcripts. The TCR CDR3 was subjected to a first round of RT-PCR using the HTBI primer set and the Qiagen OneStep RT-PCR kit. Libraries were constructed in a second round of multiplex PCR, after which size selection and purification were performed. Sequencing of the libraries was done on an Illumina HiSeq2000 using paired-end 100 bp reads. As for the authors' bioinformatics: Raw data were processed with SOAPnuke, discarding reads with adapters, uncalled bases, mean Phred below 15, or no exact constant-primer or identifier match. COPE v1.2.5 was used to merge the high-quality paired reads, and each unique nucleotide sequence was defined as a clonotype. MiTCR v1.1 was used to align the clonotypes against IMGT TRBV, TRBD and TRBJ reference segments. The analysis was restricted to V-J combinations with a frequency above 0.0001, which together covered approximately 99% of the repertoires. The TCS score was defined as the ratio of F50 (clonal expansion) to E x V (chaos), calculated using BLOSUM62-based TCRdist between CDR3 peptides within each V-J. Welch's t-statistics and random forest reduced 450 to 600 V-J features to fewer than 15, which were used in a naive Bayes classifier (R e1071). The public reads were quality trimmed at Q25 with fastp and then assembled into clones with MiXCR by TCRdb, keeping productive beta chains. Entries that share a CDR3 protein sequence are merged under the most common genes and DNA. The V and J calls, along with clone size, are taken from TCRdb and not from the paper's own processing. The sample table shows approximately 530,000 distinct CDR3 sequences, and about a sixth are seen once. 18% of the sample lies in the top ten.

Remarks on this clonotype: It has no known antigen specificity. Nothing much larger sits one base from this clone, and base qualities are not available.

A patient counted as having stable Graves' hyperthyroidism if no progression to ophthalmopathy occurred over 18 months of follow-up. Hyperthyroidism patients were newly diagnosed, with disease duration under 2 months, and aged 18 to 65 years. The study excluded patients with uncontrolled infections, other autoimmune diseases, pregnancy or lactation. Clinical symptoms, serum thyroxine and TRAb, thyroid ultrasound, and orbital computed tomography formed the basis for the diagnoses. PBMCs were isolated from approximately 10 ml of fresh peripheral blood by Ficoll-Paque density gradient centrifugation. Total RNA was extracted with Trizol reagent, and quality was checked on an Agilent 2100 Bioanalyzer.

What was sequenced was blood. The sequence links TRBV5-1 to TRBJ2-5; D gene: possibly TRBD1, on 6 matching bases. This TCR came from a woman in her late teens or twenties with Graves' hyperthyroidism. The DNA is TGCGCCAGCAGATACAGGGTTTCAAGTAACCAAGAGACCCAGTACTTC. Its coded protein is CASRYRVSSNQETQYF.